The rows below give T cell receptor beta chains drawn from one sample of a study of blood T cell repertoires in COVID-19. Clones were read by immunoSEQ multiplex PCR, and TCRdb kept only the in-frame ones, dropping some. The data show a few hundred thousand clones, roughly 85% seen once. Sequenced input: peripheral blood. Receptor source: a human donor in a cohort sampled during active COVID-19. Each CDR3 is given with its conserved first and last residue. The D gene is left open where the match is weak. The size entry is marked missing in some rows and otherwise reads once, few, many or a size class.

V: TRBV6-4
size: -
D: TRBD2
J: TRBJ2-2
CDR3: CASSQSGGPTGELFF
DNA: TGTGCCAGCAGCCAGAGCGGGGGCCCCACCGGGGAGCTGTTTTTT

V: TRBV24-1
size: -
D: -
J: TRBJ1-5
CDR3: CATSDLGQNQPQHF
DNA: TGTGCCACCAGTGATTTGGGGCAAAATCAGCCCCAGCATTTT

V: TRBV18
size: -
D: -
J: TRBJ2-3
CDR3: CASSPQGRDTQYF
DNA: TGTGCCAGCTCACCTCAGGGTCGGGATACGCAGTATTTT

V: TRBV4-1
size: -
D: TRBD1
J: TRBJ2-7
CDR3: CASSQAPGQGYEQYF
DNA: TGCGCCAGCAGCCAAGCCCCGGGACAGGGCTACGAGCAGTACTTC

V: TRBV4-1
size: -
D: -
J: TRBJ1-3
CDR3: CASSQDSGRASGNTIYF
DNA: TGCGCCAGCAGCCAAGATAGTGGGCGAGCCTCTGGAAACACCATATATTTT

V: TRBV9
size: -
D: -
J: TRBJ1-6
CDR3: CASSVFPRGSSYNSPLHF
DNA: TGTGCCAGCAGCGTATTCCCTCGTGGTAGCTCCTATAATTCACCCCTCCACTTT

V: TRBV24-1
size: -
D: -
J: TRBJ2-1
CDR3: CATSDAKPAYNEQFF
DNA: TGTGCCACCAGTGATGCTAAGCCGGCCTACAATGAGCAGTTCTTC

V: TRBV19
size: -
D: -
J: TRBJ1-2
CDR3: CASSMNGRENYGYTF
DNA: TGTGCCAGTAGTATGAACGGACGGGAAAACTATGGCTACACCTTC

V: TRBV27
size: -
D: TRBD1
J: TRBJ1-5
CDR3: CASSFRQGGQPQHF
DNA: TGTGCCAGCAGTTTTCGGCAGGGGGGCCAGCCCCAGCATTTT

V: TRBV18
size: -
D: -
J: TRBJ2-6
CDR3: CASSPLASSGANVLTF
DNA: TGTGCCAGCTCACCATTAGCATCCTCTGGGGCCAACGTCCTGACTTTC

V: TRBV10-3
size: -
D: TRBD2
J: TRBJ2-4
CDR3: CAISETSSGKNIQYF
DNA: TGTGCCATCAGTGAGACGTCTAGCGGAAAAAACATTCAGTACTTC

V: TRBV7-9
size: -
D: -
J: TRBJ2-7
CDR3: CASALTGVAYEQYF
DNA: TGTGCCAGCGCGCTCACGGGGGTAGCCTACGAGCAGTACTTC

V: TRBV29-1
size: -
D: TRBD1
J: TRBJ1-2
CDR3: CSAAPDRNYGYTF
DNA: TGCAGCGCCGCACCGGACAGGAACTATGGCTACACCTTC

V: TRBV5-1
size: -
D: TRBD1
J: TRBJ1-2
CDR3: CASSGDRYYGYTF
DNA: TGCGCCAGCAGCGGGGACAGGTACTATGGCTACACCTTC

V: TRBV6-5
size: -
D: TRBD1
J: TRBJ1-1
CDR3: CASSRGREAFF
DNA: TGTGCCAGCAGTAGGGGGCGGGAAGCTTTCTTT

V: TRBV5-1
size: -
D: -
J: TRBJ2-2
CDR3: CASNQGNTGELFF
DNA: TGCGCCAGCAACCAGGGAAACACCGGGGAGCTGTTTTTT

V: TRBV28
size: -
D: TRBD1
J: TRBJ1-2
CDR3: CASSPPGQGARGYTF
DNA: TGTGCCAGCAGTCCCCCAGGACAGGGGGCACGTGGCTACACCTTC

V: TRBV5-4
size: -
D: TRBD1
J: TRBJ2-6
CDR3: CASSGTAVSGANVLTF
DNA: TGTGCCAGCAGTGGGACAGCGGTCTCTGGGGCCAACGTCCTGACTTTC

V: TRBV29-1
size: -
D: TRBD1
J: TRBJ1-1
CDR3: CSAGRGLNTEAFF
DNA: TGCAGTGCGGGAAGGGGGCTGAACACTGAAGCTTTCTTT

V: TRBV4-2
size: -
D: TRBD1
J: TRBJ1-3
CDR3: CASSPRQGGSGNTIYF
DNA: TGTGCCAGCAGCCCCCGACAGGGCGGCTCTGGAAACACCATATATTTT

V: TRBV5-1
size: -
D: TRBD2
J: TRBJ2-7
CDR3: CASSLVAGSQYEQYF
DNA: TGCGCCAGCAGCTTGGTAGCGGGTTCCCAGTACGAGCAGTACTTC

V: TRBV24-1
size: -
D: -
J: TRBJ2-3
CDR3: CATAGADTQYF
DNA: TGTGCCACCGCAGGGGCAGATACGCAGTATTTT

V: TRBV18
size: -
D: -
J: TRBJ1-1
CDR3: CASSPGEGGTEAFF
DNA: TGTGCCAGCTCACCCGGCGAGGGCGGCACTGAAGCTTTCTTT

V: TRBV30
size: once
D: -
J: TRBJ1-4
CDR3: CAWSQRQLANEKLFF
DNA: TGTGCCTGGAGTCAGCGACAGCTAGCTAATGAAAAACTGTTTTTT

V: TRBV6-5
size: -
D: -
J: TRBJ2-7
CDR3: CAIPGTLGYEQYF
DNA: TGTGCCATTCCCGGGACTCTCGGATACGAGCAGTACTTC

V: TRBV7-3
size: -
D: -
J: TRBJ2-1
CDR3: CASSLRGFSSYNEQFF
DNA: TGTGCCAGCAGCTTACGCGGGTTTAGCTCCTACAATGAGCAGTTCTTC

V: TRBV19
size: -
D: -
J: TRBJ1-1
CDR3: CASSIKRAGDTEAFF
DNA: TGTGCCAGTAGTATTAAGCGGGCTGGGGACACTGAAGCTTTCTTT

V: TRBV7-9
size: -
D: -
J: TRBJ1-1
CDR3: CASSSGQRNTEAFF
DNA: TGTGCCAGCAGCTCAGGACAGAGAAACACTGAAGCTTTCTTT

V: TRBV7-9
size: -
D: TRBD1
J: TRBJ2-2
CDR3: CASSFLSGGTGELFF
DNA: TGTGCCAGCAGCTTTCTGTCAGGGGGCACCGGGGAGCTGTTTTTT

V: TRBV5-1
size: -
D: TRBD1
J: TRBJ1-2
CDR3: CASSAGQGGYGYTF
DNA: TGCGCCAGCAGCGCGGGACAGGGCGGCTATGGCTACACCTTC

V: TRBV27
size: -
D: -
J: TRBJ1-2
CDR3: CASRSSRPTEFYGYTF
DNA: TGTGCCAGCAGGAGTTCTAGACCGACCGAGTTCTATGGCTACACCTTC

V: TRBV6-5
size: -
D: TRBD1
J: TRBJ1-4
CDR3: CASRKGAGEKLFF
DNA: TGTGCCAGCAGGAAGGGGGCTGGAGAAAAACTGTTTTTT

V: TRBV5-4
size: -
D: TRBD1
J: TRBJ2-7
CDR3: CASSSTGVYEQYF
DNA: TGTGCCAGCAGCTCTACAGGGGTCTACGAGCAGTACTTC

V: TRBV4-2
size: -
D: TRBD1
J: TRBJ1-2
CDR3: CASSHLGQGSYGYTF
DNA: TGTGCCAGCAGCCATCTTGGACAGGGCAGCTATGGCTACACCTTC

V: TRBV6-6
size: -
D: TRBD2
J: TRBJ2-7
CDR3: CASSPNLPSGGAYEQYF
DNA: TGTGCCAGCAGTCCCAACCTCCCTAGCGGGGGGGCCTACGAGCAGTACTTC

V: TRBV9
size: -
D: -
J: TRBJ1-2
CDR3: CASSRQLTGGNYGYTF
DNA: TGTGCCAGCAGTCGACAGTTAACCGGGGGGAACTATGGCTACACCTTC

V: TRBV27
size: -
D: TRBD1
J: TRBJ2-5
CDR3: CASSRRSTGGRTQETQYF
DNA: TGTGCCAGCAGCCGGAGGAGCACAGGGGGGAGGACTCAAGAGACCCAGTACTTC

V: TRBV6-6
size: -
D: -
J: TRBJ1-6
CDR3: CASSPGGRPAYNSPLHF
DNA: TGTGCCAGCAGTCCCGGAGGGCGGCCAGCCTATAATTCACCCCTCCACTTT

V: TRBV6-5
size: -
D: -
J: TRBJ1-4
CDR3: CASRTHNNEKLFF
DNA: TGTGCCAGTAGGACACACAATAATGAAAAACTGTTTTTT

V: TRBV5-4
size: once
D: TRBD1
J: TRBJ2-5
CDR3: CASRQGEETQYF
DNA: TGTGCCAGTCGACAGGGCGAAGAGACCCAGTACTTC

V: TRBV9
size: -
D: -
J: TRBJ1-6
CDR3: CASSAGHGDSPLHF
DNA: TGTGCCAGCAGCGCTGGACACGGTGATTCACCCCTCCACTTT

V: TRBV6-5
size: -
D: TRBD2
J: TRBJ2-5
CDR3: CASSRLAGNQETQYF
DNA: TGTGCCAGCAGCCGACTAGCGGGGAACCAAGAGACCCAGTACTTC

V: TRBV5-5
size: few
D: TRBD1
J: TRBJ2-7
CDR3: CASSLTGGRYEQYF
DNA: TGTGCCAGCAGCTTGACAGGGGGACGATACGAGCAGTACTTC

V: TRBV14
size: -
D: -
J: TRBJ1-3
CDR3: CASSQVPNSGNTIYF
DNA: TGTGCCAGCAGCCAAGTTCCCAACTCTGGAAACACCATATATTTT

V: TRBV6-1
size: -
D: -
J: TRBJ1-2
CDR3: CASSEYRTYGYTF
DNA: TGTGCCAGCAGTGAATACAGGACCTATGGCTACACCTTC

V: TRBV2
size: few
D: -
J: TRBJ1-1
CDR3: CASSESGVGGEAFF
DNA: TGTGCCAGCAGTGAGAGCGGGGTTGGCGGCGAAGCTTTCTTT

V: TRBV6-5
size: -
D: TRBD1
J: TRBJ1-1
CDR3: CASGTKGAHTEAFF
DNA: TGTGCCAGCGGGACAAAGGGGGCGCATACTGAAGCTTTCTTT